The source of this TCR beta chain is a study of early T cells in non-severe SARS-CoV-2 infection. For the study at large: Chains were not paired, and sequencing was done on bulk RNA from unsorted whole blood. Whole-study findings and limits: Anti-spike CD8 responses were favored in VDJdb matching, and private and CD4 specificities were missed.

For this clonotype: Its antigen is still unknown.

The CDR3 extends over 16 amino acids. Trimming removed 8 bases from V and 3 bases from J, with 20 bases in between. Each cDNA molecule carried a unique molecular identifier. One entry per CDR3 protein results from TCRdb running MiXCR on the 5' RACE reads. This sample yields fewer than 85,000 distinct CDR3 sequences, of which 12% are seen a single time; around 1.3% belongs to the top ten. This clonotype was obtained from an adult who was a healthcare worker with PCR-confirmed SARS-CoV-2 infection or an uninfected control (not recorded which). Source material: whole blood. The chain links TRBV12-3 or TRBV12-4 to TRBJ2-4, with D tentatively TRBD1 or TRBD2 (7 bases each). CDR3 protein: CASLRGGAPDKNIQYF. CDR3 nucleotides: TGTGCCAGCCTCAGGGGGGGGGCCCCTGACAAAAACATTCAGTACTTC.